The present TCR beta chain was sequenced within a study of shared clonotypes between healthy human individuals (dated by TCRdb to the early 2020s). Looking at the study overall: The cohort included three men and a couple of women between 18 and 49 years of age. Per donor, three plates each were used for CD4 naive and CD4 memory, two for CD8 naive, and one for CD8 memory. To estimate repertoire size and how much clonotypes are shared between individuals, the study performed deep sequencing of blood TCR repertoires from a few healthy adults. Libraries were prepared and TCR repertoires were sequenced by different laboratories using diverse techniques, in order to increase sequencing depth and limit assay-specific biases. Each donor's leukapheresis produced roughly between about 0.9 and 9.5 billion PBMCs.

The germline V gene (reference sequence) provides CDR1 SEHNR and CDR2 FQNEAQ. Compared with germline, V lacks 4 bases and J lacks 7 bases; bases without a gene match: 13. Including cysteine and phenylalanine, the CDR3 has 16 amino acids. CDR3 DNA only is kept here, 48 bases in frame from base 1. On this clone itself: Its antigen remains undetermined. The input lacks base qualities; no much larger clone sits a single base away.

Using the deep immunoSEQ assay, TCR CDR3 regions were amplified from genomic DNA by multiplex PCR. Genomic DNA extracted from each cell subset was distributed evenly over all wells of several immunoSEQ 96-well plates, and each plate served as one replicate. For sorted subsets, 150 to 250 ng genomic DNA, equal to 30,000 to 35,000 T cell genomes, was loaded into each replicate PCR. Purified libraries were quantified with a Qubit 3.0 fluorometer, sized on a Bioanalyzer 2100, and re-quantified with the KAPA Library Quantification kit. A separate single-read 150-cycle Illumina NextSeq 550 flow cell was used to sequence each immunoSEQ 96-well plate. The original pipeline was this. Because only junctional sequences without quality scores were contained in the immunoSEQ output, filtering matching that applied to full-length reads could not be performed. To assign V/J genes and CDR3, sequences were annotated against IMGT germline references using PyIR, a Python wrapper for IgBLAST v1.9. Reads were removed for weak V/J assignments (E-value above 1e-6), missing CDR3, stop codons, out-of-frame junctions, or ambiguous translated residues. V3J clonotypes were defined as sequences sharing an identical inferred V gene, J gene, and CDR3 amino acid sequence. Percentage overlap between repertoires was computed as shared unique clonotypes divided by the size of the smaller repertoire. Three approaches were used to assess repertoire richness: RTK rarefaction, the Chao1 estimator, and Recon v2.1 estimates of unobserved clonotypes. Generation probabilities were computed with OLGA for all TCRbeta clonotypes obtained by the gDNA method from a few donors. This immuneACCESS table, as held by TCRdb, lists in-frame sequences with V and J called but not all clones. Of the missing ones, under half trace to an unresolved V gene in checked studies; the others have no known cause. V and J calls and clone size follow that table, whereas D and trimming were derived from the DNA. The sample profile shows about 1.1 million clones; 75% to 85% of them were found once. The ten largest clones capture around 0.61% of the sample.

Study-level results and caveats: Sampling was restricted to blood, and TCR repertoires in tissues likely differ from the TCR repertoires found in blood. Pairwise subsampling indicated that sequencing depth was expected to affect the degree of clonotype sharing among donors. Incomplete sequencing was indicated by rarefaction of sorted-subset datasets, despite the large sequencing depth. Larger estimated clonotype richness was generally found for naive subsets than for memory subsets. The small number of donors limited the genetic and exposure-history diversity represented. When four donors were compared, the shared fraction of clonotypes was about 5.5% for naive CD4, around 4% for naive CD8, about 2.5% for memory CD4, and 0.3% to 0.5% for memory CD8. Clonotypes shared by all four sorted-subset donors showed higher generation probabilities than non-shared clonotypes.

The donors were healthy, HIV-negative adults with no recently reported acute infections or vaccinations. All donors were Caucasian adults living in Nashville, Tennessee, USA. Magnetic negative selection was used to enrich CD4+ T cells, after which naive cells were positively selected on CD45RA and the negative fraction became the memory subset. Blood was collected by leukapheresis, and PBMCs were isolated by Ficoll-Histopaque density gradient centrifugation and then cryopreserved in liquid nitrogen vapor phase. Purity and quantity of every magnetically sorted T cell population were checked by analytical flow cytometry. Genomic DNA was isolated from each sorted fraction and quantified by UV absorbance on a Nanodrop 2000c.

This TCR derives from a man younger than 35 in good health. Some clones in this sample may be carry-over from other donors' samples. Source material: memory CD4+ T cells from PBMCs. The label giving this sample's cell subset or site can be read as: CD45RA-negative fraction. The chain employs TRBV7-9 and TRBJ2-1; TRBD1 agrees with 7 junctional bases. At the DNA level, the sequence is TGTGCCAGCAGCTCCACCCGGGCCCAGGGGGTGAATGAGCAGTTCTTC. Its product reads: CASSSTRAQGVNEQFF.